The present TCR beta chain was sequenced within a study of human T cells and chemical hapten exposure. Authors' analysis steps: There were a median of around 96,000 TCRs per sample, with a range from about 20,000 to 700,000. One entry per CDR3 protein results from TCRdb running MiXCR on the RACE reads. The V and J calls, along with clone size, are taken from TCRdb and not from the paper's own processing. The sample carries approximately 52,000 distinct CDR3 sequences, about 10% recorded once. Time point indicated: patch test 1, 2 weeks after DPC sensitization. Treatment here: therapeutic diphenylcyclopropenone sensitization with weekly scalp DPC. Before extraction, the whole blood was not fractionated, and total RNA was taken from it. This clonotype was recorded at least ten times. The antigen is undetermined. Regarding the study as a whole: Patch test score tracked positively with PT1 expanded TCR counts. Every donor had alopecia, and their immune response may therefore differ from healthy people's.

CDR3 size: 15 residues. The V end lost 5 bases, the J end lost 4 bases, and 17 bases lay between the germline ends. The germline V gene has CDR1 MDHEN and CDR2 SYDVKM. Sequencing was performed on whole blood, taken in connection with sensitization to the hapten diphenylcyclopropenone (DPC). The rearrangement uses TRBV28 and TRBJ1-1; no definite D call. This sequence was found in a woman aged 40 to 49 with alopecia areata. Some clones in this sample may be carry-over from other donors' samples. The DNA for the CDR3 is TGTGCCAGCAGTATTCCCCGGACCGCGGGCACTGAAGCTTTCTTT. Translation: CASSIPRTAGTEAFF.